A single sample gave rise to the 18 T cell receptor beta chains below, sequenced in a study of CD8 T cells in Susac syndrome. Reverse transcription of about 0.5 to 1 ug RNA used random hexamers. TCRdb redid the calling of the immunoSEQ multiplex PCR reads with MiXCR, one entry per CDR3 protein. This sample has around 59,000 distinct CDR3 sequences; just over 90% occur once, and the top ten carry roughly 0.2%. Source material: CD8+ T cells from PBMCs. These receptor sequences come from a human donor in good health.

CDR3 loop: CASSFSPRAFF. The CDR3 DNA reads as TGTGCCAGCAGCTTTTCCCCTCGCGCTTTCTTT. V is TRBV7-9 and J is TRBJ1-1, with D uncertain. The CDR3 length is 11 residues. From germline, CDR1 is SEHNR and CDR2 FQNEAQ (reference sequence). Deletions cut 3 bases from V and 11 bases from J, with 10 bases between.

The CDR3 nucleotides are TGTGCCAGCGGGGTTGATGGGGAAAGTTACGAGCAGTACTTC. It yields the protein CASGVDGESYEQYF. This chain joins TRBV19 and TRBJ2-7, with a weak D call TRBD2 (5 bases). Germline CDR1 is LNHDA and CDR2 is SQIVND (reference sequence). Trimming took 9 bases from V and 4 from J, leaving 19 bases between them. CDR3 length: 14 amino acids.

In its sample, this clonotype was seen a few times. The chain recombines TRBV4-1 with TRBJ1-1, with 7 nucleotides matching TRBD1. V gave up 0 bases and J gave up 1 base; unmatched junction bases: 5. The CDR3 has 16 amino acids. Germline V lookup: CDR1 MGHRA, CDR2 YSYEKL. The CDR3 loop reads CASSQDLGTENTEAFF. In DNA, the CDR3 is TGCGCCAGCAGCCAAGATTTGGGGACAGAGAACACTGAAGCTTTCTTT.

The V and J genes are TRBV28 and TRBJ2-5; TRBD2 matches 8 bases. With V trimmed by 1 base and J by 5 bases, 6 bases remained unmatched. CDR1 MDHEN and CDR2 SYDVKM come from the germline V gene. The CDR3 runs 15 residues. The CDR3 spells CASSLYAGGGETQYF. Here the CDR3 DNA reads TGTGCCAGCAGTTTATACGCGGGGGGTGGGGAGACCCAGTACTTC.

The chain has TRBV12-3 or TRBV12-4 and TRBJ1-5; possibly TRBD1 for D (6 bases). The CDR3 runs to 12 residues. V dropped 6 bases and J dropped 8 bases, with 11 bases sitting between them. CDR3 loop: CASSSPGEPQHF. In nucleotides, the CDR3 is TGTGCCAGCAGCTCCCCAGGGGAGCCCCAGCATTTT.

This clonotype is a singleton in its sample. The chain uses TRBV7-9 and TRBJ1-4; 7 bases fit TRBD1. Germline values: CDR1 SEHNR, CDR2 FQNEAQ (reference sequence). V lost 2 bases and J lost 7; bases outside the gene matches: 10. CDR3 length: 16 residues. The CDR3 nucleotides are TGTGCCAGCAGCTTAACGGGTGGCGACAGGGCTGAAAAACTGTTTTTT. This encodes CASSLTGGDRAEKLFF. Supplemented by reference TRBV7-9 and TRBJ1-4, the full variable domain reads DTGVSQNPRHKITKRGQNVTFRCDPISEHNRLYWYRQTLGQGPEFLTYFQNEAQLEKSRLLSDRFSAERPKGSFSTLEIQRTEQGDSAMYLCASSLTGGDRAEKLFFGSGTQLSVL.

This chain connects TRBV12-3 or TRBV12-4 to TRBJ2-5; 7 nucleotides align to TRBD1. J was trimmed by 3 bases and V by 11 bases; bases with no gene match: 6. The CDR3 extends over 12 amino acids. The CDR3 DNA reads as TGTGCCTCGGGACAGAAGAAAGAGACCCAGTACTTC. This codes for CASGQKKETQYF.

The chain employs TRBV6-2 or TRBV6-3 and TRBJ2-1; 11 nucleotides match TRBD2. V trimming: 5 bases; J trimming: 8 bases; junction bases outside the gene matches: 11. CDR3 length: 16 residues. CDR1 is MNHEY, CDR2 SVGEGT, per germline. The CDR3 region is CASSPGSGGETDEQFF. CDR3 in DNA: TGTGCCAGCAGTCCCGGTAGCGGGGGGGAGACGGATGAGCAGTTCTTC.

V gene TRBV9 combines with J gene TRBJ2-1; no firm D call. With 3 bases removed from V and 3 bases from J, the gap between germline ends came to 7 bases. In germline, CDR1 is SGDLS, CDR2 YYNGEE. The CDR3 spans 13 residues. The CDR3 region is CASSADDYNEQFF. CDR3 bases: TGTGCCAGCAGCGCCGACGACTACAATGAGCAGTTCTTC.

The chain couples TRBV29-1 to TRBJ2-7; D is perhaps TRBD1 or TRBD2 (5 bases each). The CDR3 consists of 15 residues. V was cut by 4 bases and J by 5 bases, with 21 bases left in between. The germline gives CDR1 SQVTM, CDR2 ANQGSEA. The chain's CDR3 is CSVAQSRDGRDEQYF. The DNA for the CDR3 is TGCAGCGTTGCCCAGTCGAGGGACGGCCGTGACGAGCAGTACTTC.

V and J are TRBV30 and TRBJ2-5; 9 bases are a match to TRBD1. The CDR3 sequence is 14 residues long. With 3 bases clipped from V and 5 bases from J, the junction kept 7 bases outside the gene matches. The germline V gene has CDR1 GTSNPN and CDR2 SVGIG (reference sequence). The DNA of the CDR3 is TGTGCCTGGAGCAGGGACAGGGCGGGGGAGACCCAGTACTTC. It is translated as CAWSRDRAGETQYF.

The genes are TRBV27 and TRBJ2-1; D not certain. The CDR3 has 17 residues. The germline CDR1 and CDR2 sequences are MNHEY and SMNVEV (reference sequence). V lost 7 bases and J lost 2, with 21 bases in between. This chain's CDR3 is CASTPLGPGLAYNEQFF. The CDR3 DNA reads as TGTGCCAGCACTCCACTCGGGCCAGGTCTAGCCTACAATGAGCAGTTCTTC.

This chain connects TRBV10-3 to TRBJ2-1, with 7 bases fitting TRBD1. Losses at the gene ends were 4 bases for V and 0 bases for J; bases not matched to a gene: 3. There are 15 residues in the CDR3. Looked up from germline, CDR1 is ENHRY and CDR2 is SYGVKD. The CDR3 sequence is CAISGTGDSYNEQFF. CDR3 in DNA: TGTGCCATCAGTGGGACAGGCGACTCCTACAATGAGCAGTTCTTC.

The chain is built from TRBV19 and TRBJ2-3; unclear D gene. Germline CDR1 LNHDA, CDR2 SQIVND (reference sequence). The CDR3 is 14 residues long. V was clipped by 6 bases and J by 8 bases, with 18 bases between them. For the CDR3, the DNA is TGTGCCAGTAGCCTAGGTCCTGGCCCAGGTACGCAGTATTTT. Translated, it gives CASSLGPGPGTQYF.

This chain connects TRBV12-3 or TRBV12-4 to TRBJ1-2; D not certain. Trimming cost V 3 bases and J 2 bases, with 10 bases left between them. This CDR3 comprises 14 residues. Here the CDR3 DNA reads TGTGCCAGCAGTTTGATGGGAGTAAACTATGGCTACACCTTC. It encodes CASSLMGVNYGYTF.

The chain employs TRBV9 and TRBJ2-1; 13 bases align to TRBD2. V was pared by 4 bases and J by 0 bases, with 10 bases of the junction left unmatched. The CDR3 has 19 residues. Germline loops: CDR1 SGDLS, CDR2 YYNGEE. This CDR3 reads CASSPLPGLAGSSYNEQFF. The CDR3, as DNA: TGTGCCAGCAGCCCACTCCCGGGACTAGCGGGGAGCTCCTACAATGAGCAGTTCTTC.

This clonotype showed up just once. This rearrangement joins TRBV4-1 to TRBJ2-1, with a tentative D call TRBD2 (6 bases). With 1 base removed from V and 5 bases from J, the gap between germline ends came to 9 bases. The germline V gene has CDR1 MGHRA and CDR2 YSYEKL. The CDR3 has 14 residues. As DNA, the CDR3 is TGCGCCAGCAGCCAAGCGGGACTTAACAATGAGCAGTTCTTC. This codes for CASSQAGLNNEQFF.

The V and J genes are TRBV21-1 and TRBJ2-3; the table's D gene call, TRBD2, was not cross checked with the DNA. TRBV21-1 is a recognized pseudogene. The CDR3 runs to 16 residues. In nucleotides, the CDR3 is TGTGCCAGCTATTCTAGCGGGGGGGGGTGCACAGATACGCAGTATTTT. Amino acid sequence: CASYSSGGGCTDTQYF.